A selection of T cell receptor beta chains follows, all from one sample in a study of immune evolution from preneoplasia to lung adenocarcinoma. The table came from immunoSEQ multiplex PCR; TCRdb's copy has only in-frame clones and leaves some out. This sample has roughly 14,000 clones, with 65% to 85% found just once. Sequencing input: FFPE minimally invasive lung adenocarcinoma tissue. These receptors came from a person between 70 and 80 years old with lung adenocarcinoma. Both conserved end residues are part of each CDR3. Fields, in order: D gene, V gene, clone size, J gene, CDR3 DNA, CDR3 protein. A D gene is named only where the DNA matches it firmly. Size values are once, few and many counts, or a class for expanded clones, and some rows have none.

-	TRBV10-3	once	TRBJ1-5	TGTGCCATCACGAATCCTCAGGGAAGCAATCAGCCCCAGCATTTT	CAITNPQGSNQPQHF
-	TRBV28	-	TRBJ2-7	TGTGCCAGCGAGGGGGGGAGCTCCTACGAGCAGTACTTC	CASEGGSSYEQYF
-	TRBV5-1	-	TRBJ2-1	TGCGCCAGCAGCTTGGTGGGGACCTCCTACAATGAGCAGTTCTTC	CASSLVGTSYNEQFF
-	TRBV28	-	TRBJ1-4	TGTGCCAGCAGTTTATTTACGAGGGGCGGTAATGAAAAACTGTTTTTT	CASSLFTRGGNEKLFF
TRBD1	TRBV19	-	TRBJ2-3	TGTGCCAGTAGTATTAAGACAGGGGCGCCTGATACGCAGTATTTT	CASSIKTGAPDTQYF
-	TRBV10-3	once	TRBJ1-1	TGTGCCATCGGGGGGAGTACCGTTGAAGCTTTCTTT	CAIGGSTVEAFF
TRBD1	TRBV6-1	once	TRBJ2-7	TGTGCCAGCAGTGGGGACAGGGGATACGAGCAGTACTTC	CASSGDRGYEQYF
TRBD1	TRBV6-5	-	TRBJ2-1	TGTGCCAGCAGCCCAGGACAGGGAAAGTTCTTC	CASSPGQGKFF
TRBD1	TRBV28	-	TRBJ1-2	TGTGCCAGCAGTTTCCTCCCCGGGAGCGAAGGACAGGGTGGCTATGGCTACACCTTC	CASSFLPGSEGQGGYGYTF
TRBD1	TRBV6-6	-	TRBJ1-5	TGTGCCAGCAGCCAGGGGGATCAGCCCCAGCATTTT	CASSQGDQPQHF
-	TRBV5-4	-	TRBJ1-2	TGTGCCAGCAGTCTACACTCCGGAGCAGGGGCCGGCTACACCTTC	CASSLHSGAGAGYTF
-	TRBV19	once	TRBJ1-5	TGTGCCAGCGCGATGGATGACGAGGATTATCAGCCCCAGCATTTT	CASAMDDEDYQPQHF
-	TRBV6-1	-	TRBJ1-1	TGTGCCAGCAGTGGGGAAACGGGAAACACTGAAGCTTTCTTT	CASSGETGNTEAFF
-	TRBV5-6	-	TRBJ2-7	TGTGCCAGCAGCTTGCTTGACTTGGGGGCCTACGAGCAGTACTTC	CASSLLDLGAYEQYF
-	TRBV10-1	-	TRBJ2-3	TGCGCCAGCAGTGATTTGGGGGGGCCCAAGGATACGCAGTATTTT	CASSDLGGPKDTQYF
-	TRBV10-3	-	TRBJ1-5	TGTGCCATCAGTGAGGAGGGACAGCCCCAGCATTTT	CAISEEGQPQHF
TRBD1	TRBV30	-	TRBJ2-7	TGTGCCTGGATGACAGGGCCTTACGAGCAGTACTTC	CAWMTGPYEQYF
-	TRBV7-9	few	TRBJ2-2	TGTGCCAGCGAAAACGGGAACTTAAACACCGGGGAGCTGTTTTTT	CASENGNLNTGELFF
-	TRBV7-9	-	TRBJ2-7	TGTGCCAGCAGCTTATTTGGGGAAACCTACGAGCAGTACTTC	CASSLFGETYEQYF
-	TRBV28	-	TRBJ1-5	TGTGCCATCCAAAGGACACTTAGGAGCAATCAGCCCCAGCATTTT	CAIQRTLRSNQPQHF
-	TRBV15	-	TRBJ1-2	TGTGCCACCAGCAGAGGAGGAGGGCACTATGGCTACACCTTC	CATSRGGGHYGYTF
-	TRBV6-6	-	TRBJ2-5	TGTGCCAGCAGGCGGGACTCACAAGAGACCCAGTACTTC	CASRRDSQETQYF
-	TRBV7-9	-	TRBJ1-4	TGTGCCAGCAGCTTATGGACGGATGCAACTAATGAAAAACTGTTTTTT	CASSLWTDATNEKLFF
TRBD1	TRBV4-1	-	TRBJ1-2	TGCGCCAGCAGCCAACCTACAGGGGGTCCCTATGGCTACACCTTC	CASSQPTGGPYGYTF
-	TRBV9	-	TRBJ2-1	TGTGCCAGCAGCGTGGAGGGATACAATGAGCAGTTCTTC	CASSVEGYNEQFF
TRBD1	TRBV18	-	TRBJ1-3	TGTGCCAGCTCACCACCATTCGAGACAGGGAATTACCGAAACACCATATATTTT	CASSPPFETGNYRNTIYF
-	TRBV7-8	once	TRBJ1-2	TGTGCCAGCAGCCCTGACAGTAACTATGGCTACACCTTC	CASSPDSNYGYTF
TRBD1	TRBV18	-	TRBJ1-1	TGTGCCAGCTCACCCTCTGATTTGGACAGGGCCACTGAAGCTTTCTTT	CASSPSDLDRATEAFF
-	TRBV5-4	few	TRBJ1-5	TGTGCCAGCAGCTTGGGGGATACTCAGCCCCAGCATTTT	CASSLGDTQPQHF
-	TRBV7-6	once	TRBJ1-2	TGTGCCAGCAGCCTTACCCCGGGAGAGAACTATGGCTACACCTTC	CASSLTPGENYGYTF
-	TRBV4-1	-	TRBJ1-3	TGCGCCAGCAGCCTTGACCGGGGCTCAGGAAACACCATATATTTT	CASSLDRGSGNTIYF
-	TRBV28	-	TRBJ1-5	TGTGCCAGCAGTTTTATAAATCAGCCCCAGCATTTT	CASSFINQPQHF
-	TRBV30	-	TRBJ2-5	TGTGCCTGGAGTGTTCAGCTATTGGGGACCCAGTACTTC	CAWSVQLLGTQYF
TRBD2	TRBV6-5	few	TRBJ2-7	TGTGCCAGCAGCCTAGCGGGGTCCCACTACGAGCAGTACTTC	CASSLAGSHYEQYF
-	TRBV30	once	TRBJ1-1	TGTGCCTGGAAGGGGGACACTGAAGCTTTCTTT	CAWKGDTEAFF
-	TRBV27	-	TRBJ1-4	TGTGCCAGCAGCCTAGGGACGCCCCAAAGGGCCAATGAAAAACTGTTTTTT	CASSLGTPQRANEKLFF
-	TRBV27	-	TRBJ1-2	TGTGCCAGCAGTTTCCTATCTCAGGGACAACAAGACTATGGCTACACCTTC	CASSFLSQGQQDYGYTF
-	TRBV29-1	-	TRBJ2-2	TGCAGCGCGAAGACCGGTGAAGGAACCGGGGAGCTGTTTTTT	CSAKTGEGTGELFF
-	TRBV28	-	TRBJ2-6	TGTGCCAGCAGGCCACAGGGTTCTGGGGCCAACGTCCTGACTTTC	CASRPQGSGANVLTF
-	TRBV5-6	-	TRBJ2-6	TGTGCCAGCAGCAAAGTCAGTGTCTCTGGGGCCAACGTCCTGACTTTC	CASSKVSVSGANVLTF
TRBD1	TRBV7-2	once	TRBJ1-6	TGTGCCAGCAGCTTAGTGCAGGGGGACTATGGGAATTCACCCCTCCACTTT	CASSLVQGDYGNSPLHF
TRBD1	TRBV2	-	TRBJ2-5	TGTGCCAGTGGGACAGAACAAGAGACCCAGTACTTC	CASGTEQETQYF
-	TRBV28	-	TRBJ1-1	TGTGCCAGCAGTAAGAACACTGAAGCTTTCTTT	CASSKNTEAFF
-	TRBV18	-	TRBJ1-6	TGTGCCAGCTCACCAGGGTCCTCACCCGGGATCTCACCCCTCCACTTT	CASSPGSSPGISPLHF
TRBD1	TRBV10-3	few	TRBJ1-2	TGTGCCATCAGTGATAGTCCAGGGGGTAACTATGGCTACACCTTC	CAISDSPGGNYGYTF
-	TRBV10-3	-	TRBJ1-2	TGTGCCATCAGTCGGACAGTGGATGGCTACACCTTC	CAISRTVDGYTF
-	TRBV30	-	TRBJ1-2	TGTGCCTGGTCCTTTACAGAGGGGGGCTACACCTTC	CAWSFTEGGYTF
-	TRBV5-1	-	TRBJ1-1	TGCGCCAGCAGCTTGGACGGGCTGAACACTGAAGCTTTCTTT	CASSLDGLNTEAFF
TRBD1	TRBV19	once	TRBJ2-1	TGTGCCAGTAGTACCCGGGACAGCAACAATGAGCAGTTCTTC	CASSTRDSNNEQFF
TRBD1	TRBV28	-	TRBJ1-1	TGTGCCAGCGCCTTACAGGGGAGGGACACTGAAGCTTTCTTT	CASALQGRDTEAFF
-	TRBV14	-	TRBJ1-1	TGTGCCAGCAGCCAAGGTGGCACCAAAGCTTTCTTT	CASSQGGTKAFF
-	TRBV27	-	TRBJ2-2	TGTGCCAGCAACCCGGGGGTGGGATACACCGGGGAGCTGTTTTTT	CASNPGVGYTGELFF
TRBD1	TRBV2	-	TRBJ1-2	TGTGCCAGCAGAAGGGACAGGGGGCAAACCACCTTC	CASRRDRGQTTF
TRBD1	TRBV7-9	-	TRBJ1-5	TGTGCCAGCAGCGAGAATACAGGGGTTCAGCCCCAGCATTTT	CASSENTGVQPQHF
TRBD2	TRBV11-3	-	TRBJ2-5	TGTGCCAGCGGATTAGGGACTAGCGGGTCCGGGGAGACCCAGTACTTC	CASGLGTSGSGETQYF
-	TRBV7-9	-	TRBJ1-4	TGTGCCAGCAGCTCAGGACGGACTACTAATGAAAAACTGTTTTTT	CASSSGRTTNEKLFF
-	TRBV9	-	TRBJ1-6	TGTGCCAGCAGCGTAGCGGGCGGGGGCTCACCCCTCCACTTT	CASSVAGGGSPLHF
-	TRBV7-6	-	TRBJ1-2	TGTGCCAGCAGCTCCCCGGGGGACTATGGCTACACCTTC	CASSSPGDYGYTF